This TCR beta chain was recovered during a study of blood T cell repertoires in COVID-19. The wider study: Sources were T cells, B-cell-depleted T cells, or PBMCs; the material itself was cDNA or gDNA.

TCRdb's table, derived via immunoSEQ multiplex PCR, lists solely in-frame clones and lacks some. The sample gives around 250,000 clones, around 78% of which show up once; 3.5% to 5.5% is in the top ten. This sequence was found in a man in his sixties who had recovered from COVID-19. The sequenced material came from peripheral blood.

CDR3 in DNA: TGTGCCTGGAGTGTAGGGGGTACTGGGGCCAACGTCCTGACTTTC. Translating it yields CAWSVGGTGANVLTF. The rearrangement uses TRBV30 and TRBJ2-6; TRBD1 is a possible D gene (6 bases). Per the germline V gene, CDR1 is GTSNPN and CDR2 is SVGIG (reference sequence). The CDR3 sequence is 15 residues long. V was cut by 0 bases and J by 2 bases, with 8 bases left in between.